The present entry profiles one T cell receptor (beta chain) with its context. The CDR3 is 15 residues long. From germline, CDR1 is LNHDA and CDR2 SQIVND (reference sequence). The germline V and J ends were trimmed by 4 bases and 2 bases, with 15 bases remaining between them. The data are from a study of blood T cell repertoires in COVID-19. Using immunoSEQ multiplex PCR, the repertoire was profiled, and TCRdb retains in-frame clones only, with some absent. The data contain 140,000 or so clones, about four fifths of them singletons. This receptor was taken from a woman between 65 and 79 years old with COVID-19, enrolled during active disease. The chain combines TRBV19 with TRBJ2-7; D might be TRBD2 (5 bases). Sequenced input: peripheral blood. DNA of the CDR3: TGTGCCAGTAGTACCTCGGACTTTTTCGCCTACGAGCAGTACTTC. Its protein is CASSTSDFFAYEQYF. Looking up the rest from reference TRBV19 and TRBJ2-7 gives the full variable domain: DGGITQSPKYLFRKEGQNVTLSCEQNLNHDAMYWYRQDPGQGLRLIYYSQIVNDFQKGDIAEGYSVSREKKESFPLTVTSAQKNPTAFYLCASSTSDFFAYEQYFGPGTRLTVT.